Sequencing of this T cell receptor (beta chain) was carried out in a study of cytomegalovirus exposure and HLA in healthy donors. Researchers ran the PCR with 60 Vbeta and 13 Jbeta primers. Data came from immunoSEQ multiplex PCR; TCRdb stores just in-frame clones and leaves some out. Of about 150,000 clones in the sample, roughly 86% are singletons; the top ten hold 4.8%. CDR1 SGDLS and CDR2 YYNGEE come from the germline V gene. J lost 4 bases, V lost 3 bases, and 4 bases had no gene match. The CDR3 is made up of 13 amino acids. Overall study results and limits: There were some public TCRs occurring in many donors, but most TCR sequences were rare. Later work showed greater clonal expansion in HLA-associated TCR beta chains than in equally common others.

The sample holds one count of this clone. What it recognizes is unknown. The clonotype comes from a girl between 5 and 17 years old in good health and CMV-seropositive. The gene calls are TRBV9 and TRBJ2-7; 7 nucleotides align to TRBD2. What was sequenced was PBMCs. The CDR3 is CASSAGTTYEQYF. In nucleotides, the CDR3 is TGTGCCAGCAGCGCCGGGACTACATACGAGCAGTACTTC.